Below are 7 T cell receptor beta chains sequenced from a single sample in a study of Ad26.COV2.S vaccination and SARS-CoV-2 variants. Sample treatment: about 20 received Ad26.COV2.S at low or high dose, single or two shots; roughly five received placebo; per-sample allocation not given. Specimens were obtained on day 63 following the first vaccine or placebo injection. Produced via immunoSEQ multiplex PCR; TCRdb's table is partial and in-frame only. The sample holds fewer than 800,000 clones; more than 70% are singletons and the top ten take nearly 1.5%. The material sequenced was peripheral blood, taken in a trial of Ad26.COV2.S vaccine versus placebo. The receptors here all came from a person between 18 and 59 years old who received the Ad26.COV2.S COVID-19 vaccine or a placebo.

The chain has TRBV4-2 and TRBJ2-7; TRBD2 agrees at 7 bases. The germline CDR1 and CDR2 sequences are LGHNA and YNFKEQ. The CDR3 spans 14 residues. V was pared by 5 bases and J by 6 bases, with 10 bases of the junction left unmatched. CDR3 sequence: CASSSRLAEIEQYF. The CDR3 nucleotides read TGTGCCAGCAGCTCACGCCTAGCGGAAATCGAGCAGTACTTC.

The CDR3 is CASSLNGMNTEAFF. The CDR3 coding sequence is TGTGCCAGCAGCCTCAATGGGATGAACACTGAAGCTTTCTTT. The V and J genes are TRBV6-5 and TRBJ1-1; D is ambiguous. This CDR3 is built from 14 residues. CDR1 is MNHEY and CDR2 is SVGAGI in the germline V gene. Trimming stripped 6 bases from V and 0 bases from J, with 11 bases between.

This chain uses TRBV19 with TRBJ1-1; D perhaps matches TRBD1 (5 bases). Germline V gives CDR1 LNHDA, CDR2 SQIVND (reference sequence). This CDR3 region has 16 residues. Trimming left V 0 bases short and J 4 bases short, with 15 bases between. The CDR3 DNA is TGTGCCAGTAGTATAGATCAGGGTCGAATCTTCACTGAAGCTTTCTTT. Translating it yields CASSIDQGRIFTEAFF.

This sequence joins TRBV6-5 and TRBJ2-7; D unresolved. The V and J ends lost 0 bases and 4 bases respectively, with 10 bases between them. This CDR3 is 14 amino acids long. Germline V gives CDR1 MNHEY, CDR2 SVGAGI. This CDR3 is CASSYSIGIYEQYF. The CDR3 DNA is TGTGCCAGCAGTTACTCGATAGGGATTTACGAGCAGTACTTC.

Here the CDR3 reads CASSDQTVANYGYTF. The CDR3 coding sequence is TGTGCCAGCAGTGACCAGACAGTAGCTAACTATGGCTACACCTTC. The chain uses TRBV6-4 and TRBJ1-2; D perhaps matches TRBD1 (5 bases). CDR1 and CDR2 from the germline V gene are MRHNA and SNTAGT. The CDR3 contains 15 residues. Between the trimmed V and J ends, which lost 2 bases and 0 bases, there was a span of 10 bases.

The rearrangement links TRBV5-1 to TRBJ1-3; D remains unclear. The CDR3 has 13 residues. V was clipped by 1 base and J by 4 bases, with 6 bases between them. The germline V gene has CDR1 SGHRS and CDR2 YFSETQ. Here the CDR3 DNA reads TGCGCCAGCAGCTTGACCAGGGGAAACACCATATATTTT. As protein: CASSLTRGNTIYF.

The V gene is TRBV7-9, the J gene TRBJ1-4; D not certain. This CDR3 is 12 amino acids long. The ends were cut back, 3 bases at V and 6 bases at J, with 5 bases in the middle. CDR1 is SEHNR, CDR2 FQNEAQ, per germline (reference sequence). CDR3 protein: CASSFLYEKLFF. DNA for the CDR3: TGTGCCAGCAGCTTTCTTTATGAAAAACTGTTTTTT.